Listed below are T cell receptor beta chains from one sample, sequenced in a study of blood T cell repertoires in COVID-19. Sequencing was performed with immunoSEQ multiplex PCR; in TCRdb, only in-frame clones are kept and a portion is missing. The data show about 250,000 clones, 70% to 90% seen once. The sequenced material came from peripheral blood. These receptors all stem from a man aged 18-30 years with active or convalescent COVID-19. CDR3s include the opening cysteine and the closing phenylalanine or tryptophan. The D gene is left open where the match is weak. The size entry is marked missing in some rows and otherwise reads once, few, many or a size class.

D gene	V gene	J gene	clone size	CDR3 DNA	CDR3 protein
TRBD2	TRBV4-3	TRBJ2-7	NA	TGCGCCAGCAGCCAAGCGGGGGGTAGCGGCTACGAGCAGTACTTC	CASSQAGGSGYEQYF
TRBD1	TRBV30	TRBJ2-1	NA	TGTGCCTGGGGGGACAGGGTGCATGAGCAGTTCTTC	CAWGDRVHEQFF
TRBD2	TRBV9	TRBJ2-1	NA	TGTGCCAGCAGCGTTAGTAGCGGGAGCTCCTACAATGAGCAGTTCTTC	CASSVSSGSSYNEQFF
TRBD2	TRBV9	TRBJ2-7	NA	TGTGCCAGCAGCGTAGCTTGGACTAGCGACTACGAGCAGTACTTC	CASSVAWTSDYEQYF
TRBD1	TRBV9	TRBJ2-7	many	TGTGCCAGCAGCCCGGGACAGAAACCCTACGAGCAGTACTTC	CASSPGQKPYEQYF
TRBD1	TRBV5-1	TRBJ2-7	once	TGCGCCAGCAGCCCGGGAGGACAGGGGCCCTACGAGCAGTACTTC	CASSPGGQGPYEQYF
NA	TRBV10-3	TRBJ1-2	NA	TGTGCCATCAGTGCCATTGCAACCGGGACTCCCGCCCCATATTATGGCTACACCTTC	CAISAIATGTPAPYYGYTF
TRBD1	TRBV6-5	TRBJ1-1	once	TGTGCCAGCAGTAGACAGGGAGGGAACACTGAAGCTTTCTTT	CASSRQGGNTEAFF
NA	TRBV19	TRBJ2-1	NA	TGTGCCAGTAGTCCAGGGGAAGTCCCCTACAATGAGCAGTTCTTC	CASSPGEVPYNEQFF
NA	TRBV19	TRBJ1-2	NA	TGTGCCAGTAGCCCTAGGAGAACGCTCAACTATGGCTACACCTTC	CASSPRRTLNYGYTF
NA	TRBV30	TRBJ2-1	once	TGTGCCTGGAGTGCCTATGGGGCTGAGCAGTTCTTC	CAWSAYGAEQFF
NA	TRBV19	TRBJ1-2	NA	TGTGCCAGTAGTATGATTCGGGGGTCCCATGCTGGTTACACCTTC	CASSMIRGSHAGYTF
TRBD1	TRBV9	TRBJ2-7	NA	TGTGCCAGCAGCGTCAATAGCGAGGACAGGGGGTACGAGCAGTACTTC	CASSVNSEDRGYEQYF
NA	TRBV7-2	TRBJ1-3	NA	TGTGCCATCGATTCCAGGGGATCTGGAAACACCATATATTTT	CAIDSRGSGNTIYF
TRBD2	TRBV29-1	TRBJ2-1	NA	TGCAGCGTTGAAGGGACTAGCGGGGCTAATGAGCAGTTCTTC	CSVEGTSGANEQFF
NA	TRBV7-2	TRBJ1-2	NA	TGTGCCAGCAGCTTAGACGGGACATATGGCTACACCTTC	CASSLDGTYGYTF
NA	TRBV14	TRBJ1-1	once	TGTGCCAGCAGCCAAGGCGGCCTCGTCTCCCGAGAAGCTTTCTTT	CASSQGGLVSREAFF
NA	TRBV12-3/TRBV12-4	TRBJ1-1	once	TGTGCCAGCAGTTTGGGCCGTGGGGCAGAAGCTTTCTTT	CASSLGRGAEAFF
TRBD2	TRBV6-2/TRBV6-3	TRBJ2-1	NA	TGTGCCAGCAGTTCGCTAGCGGGAGGGCGTTACAATGAGCAGTTCTTC	CASSSLAGGRYNEQFF
TRBD1	TRBV6-2/TRBV6-3	TRBJ2-7	NA	TGTGCCAGCAGTTCCAGACAGGGGTTGTACGAGCAGTACTTC	CASSSRQGLYEQYF
NA	TRBV13	TRBJ1-2	NA	TGTGCCAGCAGCTTAGGCCGAGCTAACTATGGCTACACCTTC	CASSLGRANYGYTF
NA	TRBV7-2	TRBJ1-1	NA	TGTGCCAGCAGCTTACTCCAGCGTGAAGCTTTCTTT	CASSLLQREAFF